This T cell receptor (beta chain) emerged from a study of T-cell memory formation after mild COVID-19. About this clonotype itself: Its antigen remains unknown.

Points from the study as a whole: Contracting CD4+ clones were located mainly in CM and EM, and CD8+ clones in EMRA. Some clones that responded turned up in pre-infection memory, which suggests that cross-reactive memory joined in.

Barcoded TCR alpha and TCR beta cDNA libraries with UMIs came from 5'RACE using constant-segment primers. TCRdb processed the 5' RACE reads anew with MiXCR; each CDR3 protein has one entry. The sample lists under 550,000 distinct CDR3 sequences, roughly 18% seen once, with about 12% in the top ten. This clonotype was obtained from an adult woman who had mild COVID-19 (a few samples of this study predate the infection). Cell type and time point are not known. Sequencing used PBMCs or a T cell subset sorted from them (not recorded which).

The CDR3 DNA reads as TGTGCCAGCAGCTTGGGGCCGGAGTCCTACGAGCAGTACTTC. Translation: CASSLGPESYEQYF. The chain is built from TRBV5-6 and TRBJ2-7, with no clear D. Trimming removed 0 bases at V and 1 base at J, with 8 bases between. The germline CDR1 and CDR2 sequences are SGHDT and YYEEEE. This CDR3 has 14 amino acids.